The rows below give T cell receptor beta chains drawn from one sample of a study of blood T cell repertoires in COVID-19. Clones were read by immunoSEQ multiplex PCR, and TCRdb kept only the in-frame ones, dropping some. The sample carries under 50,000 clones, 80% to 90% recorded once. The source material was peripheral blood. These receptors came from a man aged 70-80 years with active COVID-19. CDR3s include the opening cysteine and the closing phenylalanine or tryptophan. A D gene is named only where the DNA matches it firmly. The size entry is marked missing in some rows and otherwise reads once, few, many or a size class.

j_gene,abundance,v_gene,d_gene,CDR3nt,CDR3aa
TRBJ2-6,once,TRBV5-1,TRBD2,TGCGCCAGCAGCCACGGGGGGGCTGGGGCCAACGTCCTGACTTTC,CASSHGGAGANVLTF
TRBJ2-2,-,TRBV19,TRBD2,TGTGCCAGTAGTACCCCTAGCGGGGCCCCCACCGGGGAGCTGTTTTTT,CASSTPSGAPTGELFF
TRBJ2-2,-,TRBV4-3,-,TGCGCCAGCAGCCAAGACCCGGGTCTGCGGACCGGGGAGCTGTTTTTT,CASSQDPGLRTGELFF
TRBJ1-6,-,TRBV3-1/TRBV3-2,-,TGTGCCAGCAGCCAAGTAAAAGGGGGTAATTCACCCCTCCACTTT,CASSQVKGGNSPLHF
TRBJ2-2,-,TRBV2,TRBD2,TGTGCCAGCAGTGAGCTAAGCGGGGCCGGGGAGCTGTTTTTT,CASSELSGAGELFF
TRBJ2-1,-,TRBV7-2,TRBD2,TGTGCCAGCAGCCCTGGGACTAGCGGGGATGGCTCCTACAATGAGCAGTTCTTC,CASSPGTSGDGSYNEQFF
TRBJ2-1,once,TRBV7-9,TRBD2,TGTGCCAGCAGCTCTAGCGGGGGGGGCCCCTACAATGAGCAGTTCTTC,CASSSSGGGPYNEQFF
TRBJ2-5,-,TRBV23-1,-,TGCGCCAGCAGTCAAATTAACTACGACCTCACGGAGACCCAGTACTTC,CASSQINYDLTETQYF
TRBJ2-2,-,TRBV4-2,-,TGTGCCAGCAGCCAAGAGTCCAGGGCCTACACCGGGGAGCTGTTTTTT,CASSQESRAYTGELFF
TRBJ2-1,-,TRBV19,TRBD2,TGTGCCAGTAGATCCCGAGCGGGGGCCCTCAGGGAGCAGTTCTTC,CASRSRAGALREQFF
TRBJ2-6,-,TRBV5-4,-,TGTGCCAGCATAAATCAGCAGGGTATCTCTGGGGCCAACGTCCTGACTTTC,CASINQQGISGANVLTF
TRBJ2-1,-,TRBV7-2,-,TGTGCCAGCAGCACTTACAGGGGGGGAGATTTAGAGCAGTTCTTC,CASSTYRGGDLEQFF
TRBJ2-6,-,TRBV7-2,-,TGTGCCAGCAGCCCTCCCGGCCGGGGGAGTACTGGGGCCAACGTCCTGACTTTC,CASSPPGRGSTGANVLTF
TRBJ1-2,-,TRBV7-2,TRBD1,TGTGCCAGCAGCTTAAGCCCAGGGGGCTCGGTCATTGGCTACACCTTC,CASSLSPGGSVIGYTF
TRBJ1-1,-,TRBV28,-,TGTGCCAGCAGCTTAAGGACAGTCATGAACACTGAAGCTTTCTTT,CASSLRTVMNTEAFF
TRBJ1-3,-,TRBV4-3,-,TGCGCCAGCAGCCAACAACTTGGGAGCTCTGGAAACACCATATATTTT,CASSQQLGSSGNTIYF
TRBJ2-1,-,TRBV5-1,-,TGCGCCAGCAGCTCACTAGAGACGAATGAGCAGTTCTTC,CASSSLETNEQFF
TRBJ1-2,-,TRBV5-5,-,TGTGCCAGCAGCTTCTCGTACAGGGCCCATTTACACTATGGCTACACCTTC,CASSFSYRAHLHYGYTF
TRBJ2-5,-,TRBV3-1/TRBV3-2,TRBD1,TGTGCCAGCAGCATCCGGGACAGCCAAGAGACCCAGTACTTC,CASSIRDSQETQYF
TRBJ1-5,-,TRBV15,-,TGTGCCACCAGCAGAGCGGGCAGGAGGGATCAGCCCCAGCATTTT,CATSRAGRRDQPQHF
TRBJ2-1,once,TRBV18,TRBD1,TGTGCCAGCTCACCACAGGGGACAGGCGATGAGCAGTTCTTC,CASSPQGTGDEQFF
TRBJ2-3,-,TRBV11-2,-,TGTGCCAGCAGCTTAGGAGCCGCCACAGATACGCAGTATTTT,CASSLGAATDTQYF
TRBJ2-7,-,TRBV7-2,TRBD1,TGTGCCAGCAGCGCCTCCGACAGGGCTTCCTACGAGCAGTACTTC,CASSASDRASYEQYF
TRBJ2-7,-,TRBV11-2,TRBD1,TGTGCCAGCAGGGACAGGGTCGGGTCCTACGAGCAGTACTTC,CASRDRVGSYEQYF
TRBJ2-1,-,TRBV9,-,TGTGCCAGCAGCGTAGTTGCGGGGTCTTCGGATGAGCAGTTCTTC,CASSVVAGSSDEQFF
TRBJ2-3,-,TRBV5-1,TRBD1,TGCGCCAGCAGCTTTAGACAGGGGGCAGTAGATACGCAGTATTTT,CASSFRQGAVDTQYF
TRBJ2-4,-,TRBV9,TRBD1,TGTGCCAGCAGCGCCCCCGGGACAGGGGGGGCTAGGGAAAACATTCAGTACTTC,CASSAPGTGGARENIQYF
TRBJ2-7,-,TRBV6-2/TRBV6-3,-,TGTGCCAGCAGTTACCAGGCAGGTTCCTACGAGCAGTACTTC,CASSYQAGSYEQYF
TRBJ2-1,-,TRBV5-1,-,TGCGCCAGCAGCTTGCAGTACAATGAGCAGTTCTTC,CASSLQYNEQFF
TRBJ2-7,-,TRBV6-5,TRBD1,TGTGCCAGCAGTTACCTTAGACAGGGCTACGAGCAGTACTTC,CASSYLRQGYEQYF
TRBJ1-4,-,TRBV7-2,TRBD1,TGTGCCAGCAGCTTAATGACAGGGGTCAATGAAAAACTGTTTTTT,CASSLMTGVNEKLFF
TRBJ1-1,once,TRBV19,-,TGTGCCAGTAGTAGACGGGGAGAGACTGAAGCTTTCTTT,CASSRRGETEAFF
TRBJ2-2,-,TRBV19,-,TGTGCCAGTACCCCCCTCTCGGTGAACACCGGGGAGCTGTTTTTT,CASTPLSVNTGELFF
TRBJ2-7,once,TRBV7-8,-,TGTGCCAGCAGCTGGGGGCGGGCCTACGAGCAGTACTTC,CASSWGRAYEQYF
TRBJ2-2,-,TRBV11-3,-,TGTGCCAGCAGCAAAGGGGGGGTCAACACCGGGGAGCTGTTTTTT,CASSKGGVNTGELFF
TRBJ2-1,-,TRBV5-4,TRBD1,TGTGCCAGCAGCCATTCCCGGGACAGGGTGTACAATGAGCAGTTCTTC,CASSHSRDRVYNEQFF
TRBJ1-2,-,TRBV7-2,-,TGTGCCAGCAGCCCGGGGACAATAAATGGCTACACCTTC,CASSPGTINGYTF
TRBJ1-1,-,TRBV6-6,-,TGTGCCAGTTTCGGGGGGAACACTGAAGCTTTCTTT,CASFGGNTEAFF
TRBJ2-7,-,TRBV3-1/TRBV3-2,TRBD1,TGTGCCAGCAGCCAAGGGGCCCCGAGACAGGGGTTCTACGAGCAGTACTTC,CASSQGAPRQGFYEQYF
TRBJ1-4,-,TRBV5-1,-,TGCGCCAGCAGCGCCTCCGGGACACGCGGTGAAAAACTGTTTTTT,CASSASGTRGEKLFF
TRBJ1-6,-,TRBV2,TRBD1,TGTGCCAGCAGTGTAGTACGTCGCGGGACAGGGGGTTCACCCCTCCACTTT,CASSVVRRGTGGSPLHF
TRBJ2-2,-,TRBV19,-,TGTGCCAGTAGTATGAGTTCAGGCACCGGGGAGCTGTTTTTT,CASSMSSGTGELFF
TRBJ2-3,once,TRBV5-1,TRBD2,TGCGCCAGCAGTCGATCCGGGACTAGCGGATCCACAGATACGCAGTATTTT,CASSRSGTSGSTDTQYF
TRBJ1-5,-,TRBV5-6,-,TGTGCCAGCAGCTTGGGGGCAGATCAGCCCCAGCATTTT,CASSLGADQPQHF
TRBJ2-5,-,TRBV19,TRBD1,TGTGCCAGTAGTCCCGGCGGGACAGGGGGTAAAGAGACCCAGTACTTC,CASSPGGTGGKETQYF
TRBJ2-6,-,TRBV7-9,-,TGTGCCAGCAGCTCTGGGGACAAAGCTGGGGCCAACGTCCTGACTTTC,CASSSGDKAGANVLTF
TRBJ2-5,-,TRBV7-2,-,TGTGCCAGCAGCTCCCGGATGATTGACGGGAAAGAGACCCAGTACTTC,CASSSRMIDGKETQYF
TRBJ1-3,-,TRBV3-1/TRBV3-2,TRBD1,TGTGCCAGCAGCCAAGAAGGAAAGGGGGCACGAAACACCATATATTTT,CASSQEGKGARNTIYF
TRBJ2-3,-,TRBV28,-,TGTGCCAGCAGTTTACCAGGGTCAGGGACAGATACGCAGTATTTT,CASSLPGSGTDTQYF
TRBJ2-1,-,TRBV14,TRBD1,TGTGCCAGCAGCCAAGATAATCCCCGACAGGGTTACAATGAGCAGTTCTTC,CASSQDNPRQGYNEQFF
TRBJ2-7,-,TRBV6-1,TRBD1,TGTGCCAGCAGTGAAGTTTCAGGGGGCCACGAGCAGTACTTC,CASSEVSGGHEQYF
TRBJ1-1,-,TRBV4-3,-,TGCGCCAGCAGCCCCGATACAGGGAGCGGCACTGAAGCTTTCTTT,CASSPDTGSGTEAFF
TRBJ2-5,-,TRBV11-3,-,TGTGCCAGCAGCTTAAGGGGGGGTGGCGACTTGAAGACCCAGTACTTC,CASSLRGGGDLKTQYF
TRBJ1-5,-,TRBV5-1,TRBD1,TGCGCCAGCAGCTTGGACCGGGACAGGGGACAGCCCCAGCATTTT,CASSLDRDRGQPQHF
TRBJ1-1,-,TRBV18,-,TGTGCCAGCTCACAGGAGAGCGGAGACACTGAAGCTTTCTTT,CASSQESGDTEAFF
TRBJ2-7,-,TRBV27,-,TGTGCCAGCAGTTTGCGGGATACCCCGGCGCTTAGTTGCGAGCAGTACTTC,CASSLRDTPALSCEQYF
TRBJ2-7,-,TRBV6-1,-,TGTGCCAGCAGTGACACAGGGCGAACCTACGAGCAGTACTTC,CASSDTGRTYEQYF